This T cell receptor beta chain was identified in a study of T cell responses to AZD1222 COVID-19 vaccine. Study overall: Pooling was applied to second doses at about 4 or about 12 weeks. Study outcomes and limitations: Recipients of AZD1222 seropositive at baseline numbered only five or six.

The assay was immunoSEQ multiplex PCR, and TCRdb's table has in-frame clones only and misses some. This repertoire shows tens of thousands of clones, over 75% found once; its top ten account for 30% to 40%. The CDR3 contains 15 residues. Germline CDR1 SGHTA, CDR2 FQGNSA. The ends lost 5 bases at V and 3 bases at J; junction bases unmatched: 7. With respect to this clone: The target antigen is unknown.

Specimen: peripheral blood, collected on day 0 of AZD1222 vaccination. The V call is TRBV7-2, the J call TRBJ1-5; 7 nucleotides align to TRBD1. This clonotype originated in an adult in good health. CDR3 coding DNA: TGTGCCAGCAGCCAAGAAACAGGGGACAATCAGCCCCAGCATTTT. As protein: CASSQETGDNQPQHF. Supplemented by reference TRBV7-2 and TRBJ1-5, the full variable domain reads GAGVSQSPSNKVTEKGKDVELRCDPISGHTALYWYRQSLGQGLEFLIYFQGNSAPDKSGLPSDRFSAERTGGSVSTLTIQRTQQEDSAVYLCASSQETGDNQPQHFGDGTRLSIL.